This T cell receptor (beta chain) was observed in a study of Graves' ophthalmopathy and Graves' hyperthyroidism. This clonotype came up a few times. The CDR3 consists of 16 residues. Germline CDR1 is KGHSH and CDR2 is LQKENI. V was shortened by 0 bases and J by 0 bases, with 12 bases between the two germline ends. RNA transcripts served as template for amplifying TCR beta CDR3 sequences. HTBI-primed first-round RT-PCR preceded second-round multiplex PCR. Via MiXCR, TCRdb re-called the multiplex PCR reads, giving one row per CDR3 protein. The sample has 340,000 or so distinct CDR3 sequences, roughly 15% seen once.

This chain connects TRBV18 to TRBJ2-7; D might be TRBD1 (6 bases). This sequence originates from an adult man with Graves' ophthalmopathy. Sample: peripheral blood. The CDR3 protein is CASSPPGTPSSYEQYF. Written as DNA, the CDR3 is TGTGCCAGCTCACCACCCGGGACACCCTCCTCCTACGAGCAGTACTTC.